One T cell receptor beta chain is described in this entry. Libraries were prepared by immunoSEQ multiplex PCR; TCRdb keeps only in-frame clonotypes and omits some of them. This sample carries 75,000 to 95,000 clones, about 93% of them seen once, and the ten largest clones take 0.25%. This sample was taken from a study of technical replicates of blood from a few donors. This CDR3 spans 13 amino acids. Germline CDR1 and CDR2: LNHDA and SQIVND (reference sequence). V lost 5 bases and J 3 bases, leaving 10 bases between the germline ends. The specimen sequenced was T cells isolated from PBMCs. This receptor was identified in a human donor in good health. The V gene is TRBV19, the J gene TRBJ1-2, with D possibly matching TRBD1 (5 bases). The CDR3 protein is CASSGAAHYGYTF. CDR3 DNA: TGTGCCAGTAGTGGGGCGGCCCACTATGGCTACACCTTC.